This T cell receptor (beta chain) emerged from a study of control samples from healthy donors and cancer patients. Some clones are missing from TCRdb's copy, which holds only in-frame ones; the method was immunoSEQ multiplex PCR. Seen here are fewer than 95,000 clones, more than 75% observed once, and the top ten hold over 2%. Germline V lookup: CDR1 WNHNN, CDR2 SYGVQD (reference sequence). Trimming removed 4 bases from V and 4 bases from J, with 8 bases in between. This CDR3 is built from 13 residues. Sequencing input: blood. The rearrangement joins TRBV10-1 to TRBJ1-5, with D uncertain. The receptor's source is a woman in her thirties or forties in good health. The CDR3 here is CASSARVNQPQHF. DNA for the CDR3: TGCGCCAGCAGTGCAAGGGTGAATCAGCCCCAGCATTTT.